This T cell receptor (beta chain) was obtained from a study of blood T cell repertoires in COVID-19. The assay was immunoSEQ multiplex PCR, and TCRdb's table has in-frame clones only and misses some. The repertoire holds approximately 440,000 clones, with less than 95% as singletons. J was trimmed by 7 bases and V by 11 bases; bases with no gene match: 6. The CDR3 spans 11 residues. Germline CDR1 is MRHNA and CDR2 is SNTAGT. The TCR originated in a man in his late teens or twenties who had recovered from COVID-19. This chain links TRBV6-4 with TRBJ2-7; 9 nucleotides match TRBD1. The specimen sequenced was PBMCs or T cells enriched from blood (not recorded which). The CDR3 DNA reads as TGTGCCGGGGACAGGGTGGAAGAGCAGTACTTC. Translating gives CAGDRVEEQYF.